These T cell receptor beta chains were read from a single sample in a study of blood T cell repertoires in COVID-19. Assay: immunoSEQ multiplex PCR; the TCRdb copy retains only in-frame clones and omits some. The sample consists of roughly 110,000 clones, 84% of them appearing once. What was sequenced was peripheral blood. These receptors were taken from a woman between 55 and 75 years old with acute or convalescent COVID-19. The CDR3 runs from the conserved cysteine through the conserved F or W. Each record gives: V gene, J gene, CDR3 protein.

>TRBV19|TRBJ2-7
CASSIDAGSYEQYF
>TRBV5-1|TRBJ2-3
CASSPNPSGSYTDTQYF
>TRBV6-5|TRBJ2-7
CASSPAGGIYEQYF
>TRBV19|TRBJ2-5
CASSIPRTGKETQYF
>TRBV2|TRBJ2-1
CASFGGGGYNEQFF
>TRBV19|TRBJ1-4
CASSIRRLTGDYGEKLFF
>TRBV7-2|TRBJ2-1
CASSLFGTDYNEQFF
>TRBV5-1|TRBJ1-2
CASSPGDSLYGYTF
>TRBV7-9|TRBJ2-3
CASSPGLAGADTQYF
>TRBV6-5|TRBJ2-1
CASSYGTGVNEQFF
>TRBV3-1/TRBV3-2|TRBJ1-1
CASGHHTGEAFF
>TRBV12-3/TRBV12-4|TRBJ2-1
CASRLDGINEQFF
>TRBV18|TRBJ2-5
CASSPPTGGIQETQYF
>TRBV18|TRBJ2-7
CASSPNGQGPYEQYF
>TRBV6-6|TRBJ1-2
CASSSPTGWSGYTF
>TRBV4-2|TRBJ1-1
CASSPSPGHRSGNTEAFF
>TRBV12-5|TRBJ1-4
CASGLVRSGGYNEKLFF
>TRBV6-5|TRBJ2-3
CASSYSLGTDTQYF
>TRBV27|TRBJ2-7
CASSLSWLAGAEQYF
>TRBV5-1|TRBJ1-3
CASSWTGTGGNTIYF
>TRBV19|TRBJ2-3
CASRGASGFTDTQYF
>TRBV15|TRBJ2-7
CATSRLGVYEQYF
>TRBV4-1|TRBJ2-3
CASSQFGLWGGSGADTQYF
>TRBV5-1|TRBJ2-7
CASSFLPSGSSYEQYF
>TRBV6-6|TRBJ2-1
CASSYTQGAVNEQFF
>TRBV7-6|TRBJ1-5
CASSPRQGGGPQHF
>TRBV5-1|TRBJ1-2
CASSLTDINYGYTF
>TRBV5-6|TRBJ1-2
CASSFGREYGYTF
>TRBV27|TRBJ2-5
CASSLNPGTGLGETQYF
>TRBV12-3/TRBV12-4|TRBJ1-2
CASSFRGGYGYTF
>TRBV30|TRBJ1-5
CAWGEGTGGQPQHF
>TRBV19|TRBJ1-3
CASTMRRGLSGNTIYF
>TRBV5-1|TRBJ1-3
CASSDRTAISGNTIYF
>TRBV10-3|TRBJ2-3
CAISESRTTTTDTQYF
>TRBV19|TRBJ2-5
CASSPLGLAGETQYF
>TRBV6-6|TRBJ2-7
CASSPTRGRETSYEQYF
>TRBV28|TRBJ1-3
CASSGRDRGGNTIYF
>TRBV3-1/TRBV3-2|TRBJ2-1
CASSQDLRLAISNEQFF
>TRBV13|TRBJ2-2
CASSLKGLAGVDGELFF
>TRBV4-1|TRBJ2-5
CASSLAPQETQYF
>TRBV4-1|TRBJ1-6
CASSQGLGGAFNSPLHF
>TRBV30|TRBJ1-1
CAWNDGGNTEAFF
>TRBV7-2|TRBJ1-1
CASSLIAGSTEAFF
>TRBV5-6|TRBJ1-1
CASSFGTGVVTEAFF
>TRBV3-1/TRBV3-2|TRBJ2-1
CASSLTSGSPDEQFF
>TRBV28|TRBJ1-6
CASSLRTANNSPLHF
>TRBV7-3|TRBJ2-1
CASSSGGYNEQFF
>TRBV6-1|TRBJ1-6
CASSDGQGGIYNSPLHF
>TRBV19|TRBJ1-1
CASSYRGLNTEAFF
>TRBV3-1/TRBV3-2|TRBJ2-5
CASSPPRSGGGEETQYF
>TRBV7-2|TRBJ2-3
CASSQGVGYYTDTQYF
>TRBV28|TRBJ1-2
CASRPAGGGYTF